Sequencing of this T cell receptor beta chain was carried out in a study of PD-L1 blockade in urothelial cancer. Study in general: Most patients, about nine tenths of the roughly 30, were males with bladder-origin cancer. Study patients had been treated with 0 to 3 previous chemotherapy regimens. T cells were recovered from blood samples at a median of roughly 130,000. Study findings and constraints: Below-median blood TCR clonality before treatment forecast better survival.

The protocol was immunoSEQ multiplex PCR, while the TCRdb copy is restricted to in-frame clones and leaves out a portion. The repertoire holds roughly 100,000 clones, with 70% to 85% as singletons. CDR1 is KGHSH and CDR2 is LQKENI in the germline V gene. The CDR3 spans 16 residues. The V and J ends lost 6 bases and 0 bases respectively, with 17 bases between them. Worth noting for this clone: Its antigen remains unknown.

The input for sequencing was PBMCs, taken around atezolizumab (anti-PD-L1) treatment. The origin of this receptor is a man aged 50 or older with urothelial cancer. The chain combines TRBV18 with TRBJ1-1, with D unresolved. CDR3 amino acids: CASSLNGGNLNTEAFF. CDR3 coding DNA: TGTGCCAGCTCCCTAAATGGAGGGAATTTGAACACTGAAGCTTTCTTT.